This entry is about one T cell receptor (beta chain). Original data processing: Reference gene primer amplification gave estimated nucleated cell counts. Here immunoSEQ multiplex PCR was the method, and the copy in TCRdb shows in-frame clones only, minus some. V, J and clone size are those of that table, while D and trimming were read from the DNA. The table records about 240,000 clones, roughly four fifths of them present only once. This specimen comes from a study of blood T cell repertoires in COVID-19. At the level of the study: The origin of the acute and convalescent COVID-19 samples was the United States, Italy and Spain. Nucleic acid was either cDNA or gDNA, and it came from T cells, B-cell-depleted T cells, or PBMCs.

Germline V gene data show CDR1 as SGHTA and CDR2 as FQGNSA. The CDR3 spans 14 residues. V lost 9 bases and J lost 4; bases outside the gene matches: 7. This chain joins TRBV7-2 and TRBJ2-3; 10 bases are a match to TRBD2. The sequenced material came from peripheral blood. The origin of this receptor is a man younger than 45 who had recovered from COVID-19. CDR3 in amino acids: CARKKRGGPDTQYF. CDR3 DNA sequence: TGTGCCAGAAAGAAGCGGGGGGGCCCAGATACGCAGTATTTT.